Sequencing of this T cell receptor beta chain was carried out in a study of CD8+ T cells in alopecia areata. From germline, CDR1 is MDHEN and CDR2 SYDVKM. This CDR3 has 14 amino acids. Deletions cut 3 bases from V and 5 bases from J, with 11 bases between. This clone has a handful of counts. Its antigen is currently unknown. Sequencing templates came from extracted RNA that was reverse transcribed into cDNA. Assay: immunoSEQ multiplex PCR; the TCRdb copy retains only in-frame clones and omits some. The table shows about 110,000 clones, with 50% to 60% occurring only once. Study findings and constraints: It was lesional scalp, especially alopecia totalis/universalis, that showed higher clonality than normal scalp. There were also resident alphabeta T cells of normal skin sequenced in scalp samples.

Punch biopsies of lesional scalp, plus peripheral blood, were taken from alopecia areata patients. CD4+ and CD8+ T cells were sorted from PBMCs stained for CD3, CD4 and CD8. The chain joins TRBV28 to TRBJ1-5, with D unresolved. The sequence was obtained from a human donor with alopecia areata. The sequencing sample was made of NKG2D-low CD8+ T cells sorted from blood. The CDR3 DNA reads TGTGCCAGCAGTTTCGGTGGAATAGATCAGCCCCAGCATTTT. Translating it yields CASSFGGIDQPQHF.